This T cell receptor beta chain is from a study of pediatric ulcerative colitis. Study summary: Disease was pancolitis in several and left-sided in two, histology-confirmed. The study's findings and limits: A couple of rectal clonotypes were found only in ulcerative colitis patients, all of them.

TCRdb's table, derived via immunoSEQ multiplex PCR, lists solely in-frame clones and lacks some. This table has roughly 70,000 clones, roughly nine tenths appearing once. This clone was counted only a few times. Its antigen remains unknown. The receptor's source is a boy younger than 18 with severe ulcerative colitis. The sequenced material came from blood.

The CDR3 spells CASSEEVGRTEAFF. In nucleotides, the CDR3 is TGTGCCAGCAGTGAAGAAGTAGGTCGGACTGAAGCTTTCTTT. The J gene is TRBJ1-1, the V gene TRBV2; D uncertain. Germline loops: CDR1 SNHLY, CDR2 FYNNEI. V dropped 1 base and J dropped 5 bases, with 11 bases sitting between them. The CDR3 is 14 residues long.